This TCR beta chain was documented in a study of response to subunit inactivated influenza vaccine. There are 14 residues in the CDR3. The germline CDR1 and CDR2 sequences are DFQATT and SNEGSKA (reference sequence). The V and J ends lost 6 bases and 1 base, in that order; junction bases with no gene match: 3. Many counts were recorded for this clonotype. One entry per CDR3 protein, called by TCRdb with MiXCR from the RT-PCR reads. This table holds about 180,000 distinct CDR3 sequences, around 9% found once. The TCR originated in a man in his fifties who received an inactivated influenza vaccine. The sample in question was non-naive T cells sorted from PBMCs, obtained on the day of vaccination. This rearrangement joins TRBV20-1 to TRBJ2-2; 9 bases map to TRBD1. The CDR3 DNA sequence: TGCAGTGCGCGGGGACAGGGGAACACCGGGGAGCTGTTTTTT. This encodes CSARGQGNTGELFF.